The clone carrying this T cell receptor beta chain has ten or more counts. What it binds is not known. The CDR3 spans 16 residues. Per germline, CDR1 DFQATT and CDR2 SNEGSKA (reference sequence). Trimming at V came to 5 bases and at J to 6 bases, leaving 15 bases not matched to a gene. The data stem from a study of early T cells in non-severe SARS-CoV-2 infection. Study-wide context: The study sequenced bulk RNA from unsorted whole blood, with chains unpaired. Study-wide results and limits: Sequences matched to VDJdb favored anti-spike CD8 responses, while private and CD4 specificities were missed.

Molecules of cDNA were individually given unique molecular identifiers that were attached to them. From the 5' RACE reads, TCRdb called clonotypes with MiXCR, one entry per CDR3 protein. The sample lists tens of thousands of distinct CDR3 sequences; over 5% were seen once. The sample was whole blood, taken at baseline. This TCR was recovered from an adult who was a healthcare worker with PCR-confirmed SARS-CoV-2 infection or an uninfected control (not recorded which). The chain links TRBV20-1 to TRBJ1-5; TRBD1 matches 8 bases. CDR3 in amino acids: CSAVRTGRMESQPQHF. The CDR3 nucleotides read TGCAGTGCTGTGCGGACAGGGAGGATGGAAAGTCAGCCCCAGCATTTT.